This T cell receptor beta chain was found in a study of T-cell reconstitution after alpha-beta-depleted transplantation in children. This clonotype appeared many times. Trimming took off 3 bases at V and 10 bases at J, with 20 bases between the two ends. The CDR3 totals 15 residues. The TCRbeta library was prepared with unique molecular identifiers. MiXCR, applied by TCRdb to the PCR reads, yields one record per CDR3 protein. The sample includes around 580,000 distinct CDR3 sequences, 23% of them seen just once. The chain uses TRBV12-3 or TRBV12-4 and TRBJ2-3; TRBD1 might be the D (5 bases). Sample: PBMCs, mostly from graft donor cells, taken 360 days after TCRalphabeta/CD19-depleted stem cell transplant. The receptor was derived from a boy in the first two years of life who had a stem cell transplant for acute myeloid leukemia, so the T cells may come from the graft donor. The CDR3 sequence: CASSFPSTVTASQYF. CDR3 bases: TGTGCCAGCAGTTTTCCCTCGACAGTAACAGCTTCGCAGTATTTT.